This T cell receptor (beta chain) was captured by sequencing in a study of beta chain features in type 1 diabetes. Whole-study results and caveats: Among patients, naive, central memory and Treg TCRB repertoires appeared more similar than among healthy donors. Insertions were fewer and deletions more numerous at VDJ junctions in type 1 diabetes patients.

The whole isolated RNA underwent reverse transcription, so sequencing captured expressed TCRB transcripts. Naive, central memory and regulatory T cell samples produced a mean of roughly 3.9 million reads. Here immunoSEQ multiplex PCR was the method, and the copy in TCRdb shows in-frame clones only, minus some. The sample consists of approximately 340,000 clones, about 15% of them appearing once. Every donor had blood drawn once into heparin, roughly 100 mL on average. Trimming took off 5 bases at V and 0 bases at J, with 11 bases between the two ends. Germline CDR1 GTSNPN, CDR2 SVGIG (reference sequence). The CDR3 contains 14 residues. Concerning this clone: The antigen remains unidentified.

This chain uses TRBV30 with TRBJ1-5; tentatively, D is TRBD1 (6 bases). Sequencing was done on a sample of naive CD4+ T cells from blood. This sequence was found in a woman under 30 in good health. DNA for the CDR3: TGTGCCTGGCAAGGGACAAATAGCAATCAGCCCCAGCATTTT. Its translation: CAWQGTNSNQPQHF.